This TCR beta chain was recorded in a study of blood T cell repertoires in COVID-19. Study-level background: Both acute and convalescent COVID-19 samples were obtained from the United States, Italy and Spain.

The CDR3 runs 16 residues. Trimming cost V 5 bases and J 2 bases, with 20 bases left between them. Germline V lookup: CDR1 SGHRS, CDR2 YFSETQ. Sequenced by immunoSEQ multiplex PCR; TCRdb stores in-frame clones only, minus some. The data hold about 220,000 clones, with 84% observed a single time. This TCR was recovered from a woman aged 40 to 50 who had recovered from COVID-19. The source material was PBMCs or T cells enriched from blood (not recorded which). The gene calls are TRBV5-1 and TRBJ2-7, with D possibly TRBD2 on 6 matching bases. The CDR3 region has the DNA TGCGCCAGCAGACCCTCTTGGGTAGCGGACCCCTACGAGCAGTACTTC. As protein: CASRPSWVADPYEQYF.